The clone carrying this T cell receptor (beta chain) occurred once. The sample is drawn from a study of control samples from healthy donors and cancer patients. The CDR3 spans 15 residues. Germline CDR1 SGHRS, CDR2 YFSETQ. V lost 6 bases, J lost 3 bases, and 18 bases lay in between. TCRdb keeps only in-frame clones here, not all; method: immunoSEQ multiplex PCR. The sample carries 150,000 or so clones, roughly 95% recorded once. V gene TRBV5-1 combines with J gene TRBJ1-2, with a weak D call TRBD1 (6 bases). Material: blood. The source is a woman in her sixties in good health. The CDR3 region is CASKRSQGKDYGYTF. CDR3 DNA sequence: TGCGCCAGCAAAAGGTCCCAGGGGAAAGACTATGGCTACACCTTC.